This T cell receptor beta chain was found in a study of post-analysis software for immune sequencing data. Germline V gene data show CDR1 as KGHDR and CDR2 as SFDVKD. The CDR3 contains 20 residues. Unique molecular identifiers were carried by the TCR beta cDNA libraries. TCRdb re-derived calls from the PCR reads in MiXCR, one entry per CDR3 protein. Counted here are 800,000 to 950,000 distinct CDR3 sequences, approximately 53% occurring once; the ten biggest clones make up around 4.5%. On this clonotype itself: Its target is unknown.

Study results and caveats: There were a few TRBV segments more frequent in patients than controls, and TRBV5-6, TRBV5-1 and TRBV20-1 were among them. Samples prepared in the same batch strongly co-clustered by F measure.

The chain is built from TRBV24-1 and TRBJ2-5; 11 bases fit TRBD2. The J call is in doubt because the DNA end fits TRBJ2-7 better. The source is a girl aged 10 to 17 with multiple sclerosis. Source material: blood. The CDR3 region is CATSDSLAGGPVFNIYEQYF. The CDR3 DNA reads TGTGCCACCAGTGACTCGTTAGCGGGAGGGCCAGTCTTTAATATTTACGAGCAGTACTTC.